This TCR beta chain came from a study of OX40 agonist ivuxolimab in advanced cancers. About the research overall: Patients got intravenous ivuxolimab at 0.01 to 10 mg/kg every 2 weeks. Partial responses occurred in three patients (one hepatocellular carcinoma, two cutaneous melanoma). Study results and limitations: Low normalized T-cell clonal expansion was additionally recorded for some nonresponders.

Regarding this clone: The target antigen is unknown.

Assay used: immunoSEQ multiplex PCR; TCRdb lists only in-frame clones, some missing. The data hold about 68,000 clones, with about 89% observed a single time. CDR3 length: 14 residues. Per the germline V gene, CDR1 is MNHNS and CDR2 is SASEGT. V was pared by 2 bases and J by 4 bases, with 11 bases between. Drawing of blood for sampling happened at baseline, at cycle 4 day 1, and at cycle 7 day 1. The sequence derives from an adult with an advanced solid tumor such as melanoma, head and neck, liver or kidney cancer. The chain carries TRBV6-1 and TRBJ1-1; perhaps TRBD1 as D (6 bases). The material sequenced was CD4+ or CD8+ T cells sorted from blood, taken in a trial of the OX40 agonist ivuxolimab. The CDR3 region has the DNA TGTGCCAGCAGTGAACGGGGGGGGCTCACTGAAGCTTTCTTT. This codes for CASSERGGLTEAFF.